What follows describes a single TCR beta chain. This clonotype showed up just a few times. Its binding antigen is unknown. No per-base quality is available; no much larger clone lies one base away. The library was obtained by 5' RACE. This sample was sequenced with an Illumina Genome Analyzer IIx. The RNA-based TCR cDNA libraries were made using a previously described protocol that was modified in several ways. Sample-specific barcodes were introduced on both ends of each TCR cDNA library during cDNA synthesis and amplification to prevent cross-contamination. Under the source paper's analysis protocol: Between about 100,000 and nearly 550,000 clonotypes were identified per individual, and about 2 to 3.6 million CDR3-containing reads were obtained per library. After reads with improper barcode index combinations were thrown out, a cloneset for each library was built using the MiTCR software. During the assembly of CDR3 clonotypes by MiTCR, low-quality reads were filtered or rescued and PCR and sequencing errors were corrected. Artificial out-of-frame clonotypes were mapped to in-frame sequences, with one indel allowed in the CDR3, and then removed. Similarity of V and J gene usage between donors was measured as Jensen-Shannon divergence divided by mean entropy. In-frame beta chains were kept once TCRdb had trimmed the public reads at Q25 with fastp and called clones with MiXCR. Records with the same CDR3 protein are collapsed into one entry carrying the most frequent genes and DNA. Clone size and V and J calls follow TCRdb, not the original study. This sample lists a few hundred thousand distinct CDR3 sequences; over 25% were detected once. The ten largest clonotypes hold roughly 5.5% of the sample.

These data belong to a study of identical twins' blood T cells (dated by TCRdb to the early 2010s). For context, the study as a whole: About 48 million Illumina reads were obtained across 12 libraries, of which six were alpha-chain libraries and six were beta-chain libraries. To assess how genetics influences repertoire formation, the study used next-generation sequencing to compare the TCR alpha and beta chain repertoires of three pairs of monozygous twins.

Six healthy women forming three monozygous twin pairs were used as donors. Each of the three twin pairs had been raised together, and the twins in each pair were thought likely to have encountered the same infectious agents and vaccines. TCR cDNA libraries were prepared from RNA that had been isolated from peripheral blood mononuclear cells. Points the paper makes about the study in general: Looking at the most abundant TCRbeta clonotypes, every donor had more CDR3 sequences in common with her twin than with unrelated donors. Twin pairs were reported to be markedly more alike in V gene usage than unrelated donors were, even when looking at non-selected out-of-frame TCRbeta clonotypes. The proposed role of the TCRalpha J segment in MHC recognition during thymic selection was stated to require validation by independent studies. Because the twins were raised together, environmental influences could not be ruled out as an explanation for the similarity between twins. The number of shared CDR3 clonotypes between two donors was mainly determined by the product of their cloneset sizes, and twins did not clearly deviate from this trend.

V is clipped by 5 bases and J by 0 bases, and the sequence between their germline boundaries is 17 bases long. Sequences ENHRY (CDR1) and SYGVKD (CDR2) are obtained from the germline V gene. The CDR3 starts with the cysteine, ends with the phenylalanine, and has 17 residues. Solely the CDR3 DNA is kept, with 51 bases framed from the first base. The receptor's source is a woman between 18 and 55 years old in good health. What was sequenced was PBMCs. The rearranged segments are TRBV10-3 and TRBJ1-3; no D gene call is confident. The DNA is as follows: TGTGCCATCAGTCCCCCCGACCTAAGCTACTCTGGAAACACCATATATTTT. Its product reads: CAISPPDLSYSGNTIYF.